A selection of T cell receptor beta chains follows, all from one sample in a study of blood T cell repertoires in COVID-19. Clones were read by immunoSEQ multiplex PCR, and TCRdb kept only the in-frame ones, dropping some. The table shows tens of thousands of clones, with roughly 85% occurring only once. The sample was peripheral blood. These receptor sequences come from a man aged 45-60 years with acute or convalescent COVID-19. Both conserved end residues are part of each CDR3. Fields, in order: V gene, clone size, J gene, D gene, CDR3 protein, CDR3 DNA. A D gene is named only where the DNA matches it firmly. Expanded clones get a size class; other rows say once, few or many, or leave the size out.

v_call: TRBV5-1
clone_size: -
j_call: TRBJ1-2
d_call: -
cdr3_aa: CASSPGGAVGNYGYTF
cdr3_nt: TGCGCCAGCAGCCCGGGTGGGGCGGTTGGAAACTATGGCTACACCTTC

v_call: TRBV19
clone_size: -
j_call: TRBJ1-5
d_call: -
cdr3_aa: CASSQGPDTLPYQPQHF
cdr3_nt: TGTGCCAGTAGTCAAGGCCCGGACACTCTTCCGTATCAGCCCCAGCATTTT

v_call: TRBV5-6
clone_size: -
j_call: TRBJ1-2
d_call: TRBD1
cdr3_aa: CASSPTGTGDHGYTF
cdr3_nt: TGTGCCAGCAGCCCGACCGGGACAGGGGACCATGGCTACACCTTC

v_call: TRBV7-9
clone_size: -
j_call: TRBJ2-3
d_call: TRBD2
cdr3_aa: CASSGLAGGPDTQYF
cdr3_nt: TGTGCCAGCAGCGGTTTAGCGGGGGGGCCAGATACGCAGTATTTT

v_call: TRBV6-6
clone_size: -
j_call: TRBJ1-5
d_call: -
cdr3_aa: CASRPQVVMEPQHF
cdr3_nt: TGTGCCAGCAGACCACAGGTTGTCATGGAGCCCCAGCATTTT

v_call: TRBV10-3
clone_size: -
j_call: TRBJ1-4
d_call: -
cdr3_aa: CAISESRGNEKLFF
cdr3_nt: TGTGCCATCAGTGAGTCTAGAGGGAATGAAAAACTGTTTTTT

v_call: TRBV15
clone_size: -
j_call: TRBJ2-7
d_call: -
cdr3_aa: CATSRDTGVGDEQYF
cdr3_nt: TGTGCCACCAGCAGAGATACGGGTGTCGGCGACGAGCAGTACTTC

v_call: TRBV5-1
clone_size: -
j_call: TRBJ2-7
d_call: -
cdr3_aa: CASSLGAYEQYF
cdr3_nt: TGCGCCAGCAGCTTGGGAGCATACGAGCAGTACTTC

v_call: TRBV6-5
clone_size: -
j_call: TRBJ2-5
d_call: -
cdr3_aa: CASSMDRQETQYF
cdr3_nt: TGTGCCAGCAGCATGGACAGACAAGAGACCCAGTACTTC

v_call: TRBV15
clone_size: -
j_call: TRBJ1-3
d_call: -
cdr3_aa: CATSSRGRNTIYF
cdr3_nt: TGTGCCACCAGCAGCCGGGGGAGAAACACCATATATTTT

v_call: TRBV11-2
clone_size: -
j_call: TRBJ2-5
d_call: -
cdr3_aa: CASSYVGWAEPRETQYF
cdr3_nt: TGTGCCAGCAGCTATGTAGGCTGGGCCGAACCCAGGGAGACCCAGTACTTC

v_call: TRBV2
clone_size: few
j_call: TRBJ2-3
d_call: -
cdr3_aa: CASTGSSTDTQYF
cdr3_nt: TGTGCCAGCACGGGGTCTAGCACAGATACGCAGTATTTT

v_call: TRBV5-6
clone_size: -
j_call: TRBJ2-1
d_call: -
cdr3_aa: CASSPSTPRQFF
cdr3_nt: TGTGCCAGCAGCCCATCGACTCCCCGGCAGTTCTTC

v_call: TRBV5-1
clone_size: -
j_call: TRBJ2-1
d_call: TRBD2
cdr3_aa: CASSLGGGRAYNEQFF
cdr3_nt: TGCGCCAGCAGCTTGGGGGGCGGGAGGGCCTACAATGAGCAGTTCTTC

v_call: TRBV5-6
clone_size: -
j_call: TRBJ1-3
d_call: -
cdr3_aa: CASSLSPTGNTIYF
cdr3_nt: TGTGCCAGCAGCTTGTCCCCAACTGGAAACACCATATATTTT

v_call: TRBV5-1
clone_size: few
j_call: TRBJ2-2
d_call: TRBD1
cdr3_aa: CASSLEGALGTGELFF
cdr3_nt: TGCGCCAGCAGCTTGGAGGGGGCGCTGGGTACCGGGGAGCTGTTTTTT

v_call: TRBV5-1
clone_size: few
j_call: TRBJ1-3
d_call: -
cdr3_aa: CASSLDYGEGNTIYF
cdr3_nt: TGCGCCAGCAGCTTGGATTATGGGGAGGGAAACACCATATATTTT

v_call: TRBV6-5
clone_size: -
j_call: TRBJ1-5
d_call: -
cdr3_aa: CASSYSARGNQPQHF
cdr3_nt: TGTGCCAGCAGTTACTCGGCTCGGGGCAATCAGCCCCAGCATTTT

v_call: TRBV7-3
clone_size: -
j_call: TRBJ2-1
d_call: TRBD1
cdr3_aa: CASGYGTGRYNEQFF
cdr3_nt: TGTGCCAGCGGCTATGGGACAGGTCGGTACAATGAGCAGTTCTTC

v_call: TRBV30
clone_size: few
j_call: TRBJ2-3
d_call: -
cdr3_aa: CAWTRRRADTQYF
cdr3_nt: TGTGCCTGGACCCGGCGCCGGGCAGATACGCAGTATTTT

v_call: TRBV20-1
clone_size: few
j_call: TRBJ1-2
d_call: TRBD1
cdr3_aa: CSASGDRVEHGYTF
cdr3_nt: TGCAGTGCTAGTGGGGACAGGGTGGAGCATGGCTACACCTTC

v_call: TRBV9
clone_size: few
j_call: TRBJ2-3
d_call: TRBD2
cdr3_aa: CASSASRLSGGTGTDTQYF
cdr3_nt: TGTGCCAGCAGCGCAAGCCGCCTTAGCGGGGGCACTGGCACAGATACGCAGTATTTT

v_call: TRBV27
clone_size: -
j_call: TRBJ2-6
d_call: -
cdr3_aa: CASSPHSGANVLTF
cdr3_nt: TGTGCCAGCAGTCCCCACTCTGGGGCCAACGTCCTGACTTTC

v_call: TRBV3-1/TRBV3-2
clone_size: -
j_call: TRBJ2-2
d_call: -
cdr3_aa: CASSQVSVPGEIMNTGELFF
cdr3_nt: TGTGCCAGCAGCCAAGTGTCGGTCCCAGGGGAGATTATGAACACCGGGGAGCTGTTTTTT

v_call: TRBV29-1
clone_size: -
j_call: TRBJ1-5
d_call: TRBD1
cdr3_aa: CSVGTGQEQPQHF
cdr3_nt: TGCAGCGTTGGGACAGGGCAAGAACAGCCCCAGCATTTT

v_call: TRBV7-2
clone_size: -
j_call: TRBJ2-7
d_call: TRBD2
cdr3_aa: CASSLSGLASYEQYF
cdr3_nt: TGTGCCAGCAGCCTATCAGGACTAGCGAGCTACGAGCAGTACTTC

v_call: TRBV11-2
clone_size: -
j_call: TRBJ2-2
d_call: TRBD2
cdr3_aa: CASSLDPIQLAGVDTGELFF
cdr3_nt: TGTGCCAGCAGCTTAGATCCGATTCAACTAGCGGGAGTCGACACCGGGGAGCTGTTTTTT

v_call: TRBV7-6
clone_size: -
j_call: TRBJ2-1
d_call: TRBD2
cdr3_aa: CASSLEASGNSYNEQFF
cdr3_nt: TGTGCCAGCAGCTTAGAAGCTAGCGGGAACTCCTACAATGAGCAGTTCTTC

v_call: TRBV9
clone_size: -
j_call: TRBJ2-7
d_call: -
cdr3_aa: CASSPGTPPYEQYF
cdr3_nt: TGTGCCAGCAGCCCAGGGACACCCCCCTACGAGCAGTACTTC

v_call: TRBV29-1
clone_size: -
j_call: TRBJ2-2
d_call: -
cdr3_aa: CSVFNRTGELFF
cdr3_nt: TGCAGCGTTTTTAATCGCACCGGGGAGCTGTTTTTT

v_call: TRBV6-5
clone_size: -
j_call: TRBJ2-7
d_call: TRBD2
cdr3_aa: CASRLGSGGTYEQYF
cdr3_nt: TGTGCCAGCAGGTTGGGTAGCGGGGGAACCTACGAGCAGTACTTC

v_call: TRBV7-9
clone_size: few
j_call: TRBJ1-1
d_call: -
cdr3_aa: CASSSTGFGAFF
cdr3_nt: TGTGCCAGCAGCTCAACAGGGTTCGGGGCTTTCTTT

v_call: TRBV6-4
clone_size: few
j_call: TRBJ2-3
d_call: TRBD2
cdr3_aa: CASSDGTSGTDTQYF
cdr3_nt: TGTGCCAGCAGTGACGGGACTAGCGGGACAGATACGCAGTATTTT

v_call: TRBV7-3
clone_size: few
j_call: TRBJ1-1
d_call: TRBD1
cdr3_aa: CASSLDRDTEAFF
cdr3_nt: TGTGCCAGCAGCTTAGACAGGGACACTGAAGCTTTCTTT

v_call: TRBV6-5
clone_size: few
j_call: TRBJ1-1
d_call: -
cdr3_aa: CASSQRRGLHTEAFF
cdr3_nt: TGTGCCAGCTCCCAGCGGAGGGGACTTCACACTGAAGCTTTCTTT

v_call: TRBV24-1
clone_size: -
j_call: TRBJ1-4
d_call: -
cdr3_aa: CATSVLPGFGDEKLFF
cdr3_nt: TGTGCCACCAGTGTCCTCCCAGGGTTCGGAGATGAAAAACTGTTTTTT

v_call: TRBV19
clone_size: -
j_call: TRBJ2-5
d_call: -
cdr3_aa: CASSIVGEETQYF
cdr3_nt: TGTGCCAGTAGTATAGTCGGGGAAGAGACCCAGTACTTC

v_call: TRBV6-5
clone_size: medium-sized
j_call: TRBJ2-7
d_call: TRBD1
cdr3_aa: CASRAMTGPSYEQYF
cdr3_nt: TGTGCCAGCAGAGCGATGACAGGGCCCTCCTACGAGCAGTACTTC

v_call: TRBV20-1
clone_size: -
j_call: TRBJ1-2
d_call: -
cdr3_aa: CSTDQGFGYTF
cdr3_nt: TGCAGTACCGACCAGGGTTTTGGCTACACCTTC

v_call: TRBV30
clone_size: -
j_call: TRBJ1-2
d_call: TRBD1
cdr3_aa: CAWSKQGDGYTF
cdr3_nt: TGTGCCTGGAGTAAACAGGGGGATGGCTACACCTTC

v_call: TRBV3-1/TRBV3-2
clone_size: -
j_call: TRBJ2-7
d_call: TRBD2
cdr3_aa: CASSQEGTSMNYEQYF
cdr3_nt: TGTGCCAGCAGCCAAGAAGGGACTAGCATGAACTACGAGCAGTACTTC

v_call: TRBV5-1
clone_size: -
j_call: TRBJ2-7
d_call: TRBD1
cdr3_aa: CASSAGGFYEQYF
cdr3_nt: TGCGCCAGCAGCGCAGGGGGTTTCTACGAGCAGTACTTC

v_call: TRBV9
clone_size: -
j_call: TRBJ1-6
d_call: -
cdr3_aa: CASSVGAGDSPLHF
cdr3_nt: TGTGCCAGCAGCGTAGGGGCGGGCGATTCACCCCTCCACTTT

v_call: TRBV27
clone_size: -
j_call: TRBJ1-1
d_call: -
cdr3_aa: CASSLSQWQGYEAFF
cdr3_nt: TGTGCCAGCAGTTTATCGCAGTGGCAGGGATATGAAGCTTTCTTT

v_call: TRBV6-6
clone_size: -
j_call: TRBJ2-1
d_call: -
cdr3_aa: CASSLTIGSYNEQFF
cdr3_nt: TGTGCCAGCAGTCTGACTATAGGCTCCTACAATGAGCAGTTCTTC

v_call: TRBV6-4
clone_size: -
j_call: TRBJ2-7
d_call: TRBD2
cdr3_aa: CASSDGRGEQYF
cdr3_nt: TGTGCCAGCAGTGACGGGAGGGGCGAGCAGTACTTC

v_call: TRBV18
clone_size: -
j_call: TRBJ2-7
d_call: -
cdr3_aa: CASSPLGASYEQYF
cdr3_nt: TGTGCCAGCTCACCTCTGGGGGCATCCTACGAGCAGTACTTC

v_call: TRBV6-5
clone_size: -
j_call: TRBJ2-7
d_call: -
cdr3_aa: CASSPGLYSYEQYF
cdr3_nt: TGTGCCAGCAGCCCGGGACTCTATTCCTACGAGCAGTACTTC

v_call: TRBV25-1
clone_size: -
j_call: TRBJ1-1
d_call: TRBD1
cdr3_aa: CASTGTGGTEAFF
cdr3_nt: TGTGCCAGCACCGGGACAGGGGGCACTGAAGCTTTCTTT

v_call: TRBV19
clone_size: -
j_call: TRBJ2-3
d_call: -
cdr3_aa: CASSTHDSYTDTQYF
cdr3_nt: TGTGCCAGTAGTACCCATGACTCCTACACAGATACGCAGTATTTT

v_call: TRBV6-5
clone_size: -
j_call: TRBJ1-2
d_call: TRBD1
cdr3_aa: CASSTGDYGYTF
cdr3_nt: TGTGCCAGCAGCACAGGGGACTATGGCTACACCTTC

v_call: TRBV19
clone_size: -
j_call: TRBJ1-1
d_call: TRBD1
cdr3_aa: CASRVTGGGGSTEAFF
cdr3_nt: TGTGCCAGCCGAGTCACAGGGGGCGGGGGGAGCACTGAAGCTTTCTTT

v_call: TRBV27
clone_size: -
j_call: TRBJ1-1
d_call: -
cdr3_aa: CASSPNLNTEAFF
cdr3_nt: TGTGCCAGCAGTCCCAACTTGAACACTGAAGCTTTCTTT

v_call: TRBV7-3
clone_size: -
j_call: TRBJ1-5
d_call: -
cdr3_aa: CASSLVPIQPQHF
cdr3_nt: TGTGCCAGCAGCTTAGTCCCCATCCAGCCCCAGCATTTT

v_call: TRBV6-5
clone_size: -
j_call: TRBJ2-1
d_call: -
cdr3_aa: CASSLGLRFEQFF
cdr3_nt: TGTGCCAGCAGTTTGGGACTTCGTTTTGAGCAGTTCTTC

v_call: TRBV5-1
clone_size: -
j_call: TRBJ2-5
d_call: TRBD2
cdr3_aa: CASSLGFGGGTGETQYF
cdr3_nt: TGCGCCAGCAGCTTGGGGTTCGGCGGGGGGACGGGAGAGACCCAGTACTTC

v_call: TRBV25-1
clone_size: -
j_call: TRBJ2-7
d_call: -
cdr3_aa: CASSEEDPGEGYEQYF
cdr3_nt: TGTGCCAGCAGTGAAGAGGACCCCGGGGAAGGCTACGAGCAGTACTTC

v_call: TRBV6-1
clone_size: -
j_call: TRBJ1-4
d_call: TRBD1
cdr3_aa: CASSEKGQGGRLFF
cdr3_nt: TGTGCCAGCAGTGAGAAAGGACAGGGTGGTAGACTGTTTTTT

v_call: TRBV6-5
clone_size: -
j_call: TRBJ1-1
d_call: -
cdr3_aa: CASSYSSRGNTEAFF
cdr3_nt: TGTGCCAGCAGTTACTCGAGCAGGGGGAACACTGAAGCTTTCTTT